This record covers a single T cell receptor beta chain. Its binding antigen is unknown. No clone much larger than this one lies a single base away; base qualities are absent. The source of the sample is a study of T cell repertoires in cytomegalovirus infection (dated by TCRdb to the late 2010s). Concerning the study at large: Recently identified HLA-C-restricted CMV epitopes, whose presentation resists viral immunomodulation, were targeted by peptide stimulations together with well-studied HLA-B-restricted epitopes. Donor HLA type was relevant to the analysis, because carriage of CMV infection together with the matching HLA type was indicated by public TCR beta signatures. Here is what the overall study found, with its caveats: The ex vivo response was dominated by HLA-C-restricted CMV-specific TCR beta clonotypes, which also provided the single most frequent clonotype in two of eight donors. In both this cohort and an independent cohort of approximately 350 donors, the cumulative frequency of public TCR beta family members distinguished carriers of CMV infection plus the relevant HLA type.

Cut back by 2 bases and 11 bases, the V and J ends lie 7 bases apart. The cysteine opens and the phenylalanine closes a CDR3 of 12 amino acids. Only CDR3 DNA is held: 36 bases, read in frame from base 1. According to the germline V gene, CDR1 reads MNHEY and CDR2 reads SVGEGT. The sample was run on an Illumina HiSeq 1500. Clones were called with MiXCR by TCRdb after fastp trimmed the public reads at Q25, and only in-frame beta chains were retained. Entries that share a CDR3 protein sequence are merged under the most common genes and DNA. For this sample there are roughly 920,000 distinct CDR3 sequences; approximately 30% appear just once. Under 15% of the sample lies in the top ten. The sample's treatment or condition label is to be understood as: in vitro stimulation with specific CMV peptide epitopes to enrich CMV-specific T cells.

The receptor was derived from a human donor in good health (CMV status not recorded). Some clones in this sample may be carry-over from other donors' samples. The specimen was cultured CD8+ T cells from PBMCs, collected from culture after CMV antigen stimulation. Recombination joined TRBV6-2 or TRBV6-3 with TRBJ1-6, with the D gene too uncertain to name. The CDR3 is CASSYSGAPLHF. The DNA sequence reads TGTGCCAGCAGTTACAGCGGGGCACCCCTCCACTTT.